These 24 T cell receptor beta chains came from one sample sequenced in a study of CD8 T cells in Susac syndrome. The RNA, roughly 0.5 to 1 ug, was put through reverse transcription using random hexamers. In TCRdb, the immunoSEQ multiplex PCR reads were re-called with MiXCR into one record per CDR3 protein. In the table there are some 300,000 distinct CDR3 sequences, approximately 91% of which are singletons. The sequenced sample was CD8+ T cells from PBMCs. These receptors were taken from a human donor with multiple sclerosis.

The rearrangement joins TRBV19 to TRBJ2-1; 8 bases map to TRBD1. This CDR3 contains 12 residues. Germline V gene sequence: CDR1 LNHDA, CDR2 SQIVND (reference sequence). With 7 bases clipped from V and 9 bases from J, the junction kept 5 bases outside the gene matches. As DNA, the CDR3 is TGTGCCAGTACCCCAGGGGGCAGTGAGCAGTTCTTC. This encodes CASTPGGSEQFF.

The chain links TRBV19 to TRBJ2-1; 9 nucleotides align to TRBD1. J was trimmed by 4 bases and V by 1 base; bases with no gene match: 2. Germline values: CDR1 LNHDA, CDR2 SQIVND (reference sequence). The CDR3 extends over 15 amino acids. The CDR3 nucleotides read TGTGCCAGTAGTATAGGGACAGGGGATTACAATGAGCAGTTCTTC. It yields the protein CASSIGTGDYNEQFF. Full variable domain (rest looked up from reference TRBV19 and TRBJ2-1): DGGITQSPKYLFRKEGQNVTLSCEQNLNHDAMYWYRQDPGQGLRLIYYSQIVNDFQKGDIAEGYSVSREKKESFPLTVTSAQKNPTAFYLCASSIGTGDYNEQFFGPGTRLTVL.

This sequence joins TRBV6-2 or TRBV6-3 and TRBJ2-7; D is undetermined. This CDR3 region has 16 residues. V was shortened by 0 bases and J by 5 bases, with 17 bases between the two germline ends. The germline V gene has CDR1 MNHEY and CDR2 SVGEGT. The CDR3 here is CASSYSVLDLGDEQYF. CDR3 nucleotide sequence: TGTGCCAGCAGTTACTCTGTTCTCGACCTAGGCGACGAGCAGTACTTC.

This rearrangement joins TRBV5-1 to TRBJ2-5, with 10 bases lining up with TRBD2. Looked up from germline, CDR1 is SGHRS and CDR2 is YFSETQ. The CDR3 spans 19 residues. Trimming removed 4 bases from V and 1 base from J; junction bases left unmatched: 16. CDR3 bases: TGCGCCAGCAGCGACCGGAGGTCTAGCGGGGGCGGGCTCCAAGAGACCCAGTACTTC. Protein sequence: CASSDRRSSGGGLQETQYF.

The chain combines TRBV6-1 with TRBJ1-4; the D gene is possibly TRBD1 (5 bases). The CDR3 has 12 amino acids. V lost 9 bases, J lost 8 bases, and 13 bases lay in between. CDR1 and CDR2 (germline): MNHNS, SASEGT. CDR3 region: CASNGGWEKLFF. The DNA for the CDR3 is TGTGCCAGTAATGGGGGTTGGGAAAAACTGTTTTTT.

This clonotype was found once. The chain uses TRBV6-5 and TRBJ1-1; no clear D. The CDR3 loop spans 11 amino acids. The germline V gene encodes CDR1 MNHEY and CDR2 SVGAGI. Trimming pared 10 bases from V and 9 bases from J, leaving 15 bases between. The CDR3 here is CATNIGLKAFF. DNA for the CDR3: TGTGCCACCAACATCGGGCTGAAAGCTTTCTTT.

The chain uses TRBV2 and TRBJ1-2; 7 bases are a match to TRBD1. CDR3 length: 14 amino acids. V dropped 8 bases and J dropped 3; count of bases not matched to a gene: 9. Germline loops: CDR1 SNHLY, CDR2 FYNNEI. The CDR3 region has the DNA TGTGCCAGCTGGTTACAGGGGATGGACTATGGCTACACCTTC. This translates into CASWLQGMDYGYTF.

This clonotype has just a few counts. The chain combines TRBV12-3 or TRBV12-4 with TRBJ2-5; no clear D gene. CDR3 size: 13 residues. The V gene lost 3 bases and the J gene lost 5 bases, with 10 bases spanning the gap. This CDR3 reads CASSFTLEETQYF. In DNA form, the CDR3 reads TGTGCCAGCAGTTTCACCCTAGAGGAGACCCAGTACTTC.

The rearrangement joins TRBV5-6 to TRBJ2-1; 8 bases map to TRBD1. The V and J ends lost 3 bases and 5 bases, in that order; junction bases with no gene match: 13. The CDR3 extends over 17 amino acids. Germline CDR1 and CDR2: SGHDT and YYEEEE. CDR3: CASSSPDPSGQDNEQFF. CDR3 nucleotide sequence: TGTGCCAGCAGCTCACCCGACCCTTCGGGACAGGACAATGAGCAGTTCTTC.

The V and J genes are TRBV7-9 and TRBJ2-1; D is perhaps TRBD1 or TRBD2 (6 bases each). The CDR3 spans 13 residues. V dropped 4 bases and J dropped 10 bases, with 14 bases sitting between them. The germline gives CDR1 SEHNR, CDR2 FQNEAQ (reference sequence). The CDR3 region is CASSSPGAPEQFF. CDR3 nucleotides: TGTGCCAGCAGCTCCCCGGGGGCCCCAGAGCAGTTCTTC.

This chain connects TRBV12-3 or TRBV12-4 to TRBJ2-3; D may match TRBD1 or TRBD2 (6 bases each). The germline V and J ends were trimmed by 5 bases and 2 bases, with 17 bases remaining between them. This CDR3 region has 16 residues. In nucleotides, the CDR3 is TGTGCCAGCAGTCCCCGGGGGCGGGCCGACACAGATACGCAGTATTTT. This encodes CASSPRGRADTDTQYF.

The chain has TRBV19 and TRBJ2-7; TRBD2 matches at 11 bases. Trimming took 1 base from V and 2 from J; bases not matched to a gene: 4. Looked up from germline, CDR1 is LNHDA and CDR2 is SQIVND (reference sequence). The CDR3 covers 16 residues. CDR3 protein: CASSIGGLAGTYEQYF. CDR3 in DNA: TGTGCCAGTAGTATAGGAGGACTAGCGGGTACCTACGAGCAGTACTTC. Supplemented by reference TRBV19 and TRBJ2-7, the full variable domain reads DGGITQSPKYLFRKEGQNVTLSCEQNLNHDAMYWYRQDPGQGLRLIYYSQIVNDFQKGDIAEGYSVSREKKESFPLTVTSAQKNPTAFYLCASSIGGLAGTYEQYFGPGTRLTVT.

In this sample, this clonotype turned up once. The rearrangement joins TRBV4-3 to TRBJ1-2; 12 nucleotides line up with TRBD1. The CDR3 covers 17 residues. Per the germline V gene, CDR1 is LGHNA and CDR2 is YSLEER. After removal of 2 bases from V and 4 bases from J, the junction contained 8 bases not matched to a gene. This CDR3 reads CASSQFAGTGGGYGYTF. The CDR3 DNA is TGCGCCAGCAGCCAATTCGCGGGGACAGGGGGCGGCTATGGCTACACCTTC.

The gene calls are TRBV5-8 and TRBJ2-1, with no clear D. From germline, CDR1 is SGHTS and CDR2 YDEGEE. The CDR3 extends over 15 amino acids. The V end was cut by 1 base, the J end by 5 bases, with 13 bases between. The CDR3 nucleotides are TGTGCCAGCAGCTTGTGGGCAGGAGTTAACAATGAGCAGTTCTTC. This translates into CASSLWAGVNNEQFF. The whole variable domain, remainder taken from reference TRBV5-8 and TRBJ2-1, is EAGVTQSPTHLIKTRGQQATLRCSPISGHTSVYWYQQALGLGLQFLLWYDEGEERNRGNFPPRFSGRQFPNYSSELNVNALELEDSALYLCASSLWAGVNNEQFFGPGTRLTVL.

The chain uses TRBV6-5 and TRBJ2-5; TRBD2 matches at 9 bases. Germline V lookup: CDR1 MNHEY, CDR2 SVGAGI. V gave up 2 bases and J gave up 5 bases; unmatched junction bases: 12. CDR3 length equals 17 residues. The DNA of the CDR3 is TGTGCCAGCAGTTACGGCGGGGGGGCCGAATTGATCGAGACCCAGTACTTC. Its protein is CASSYGGGAELIETQYF.

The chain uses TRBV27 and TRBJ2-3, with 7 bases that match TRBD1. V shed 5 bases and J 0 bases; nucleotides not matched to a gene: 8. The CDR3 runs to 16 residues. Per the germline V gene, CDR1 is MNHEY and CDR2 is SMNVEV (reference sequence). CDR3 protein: CASSTYTGDSTDTQYF. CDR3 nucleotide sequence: TGTGCCAGCAGTACCTATACAGGGGATAGCACAGATACGCAGTATTTT.

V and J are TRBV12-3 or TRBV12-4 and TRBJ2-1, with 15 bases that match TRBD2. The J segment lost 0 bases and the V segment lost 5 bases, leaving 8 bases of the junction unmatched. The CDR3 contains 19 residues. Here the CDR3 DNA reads TGTGCCAGCAGTGACTCCGGGACTAGCGGGGGGAGCTCCTACAATGAGCAGTTCTTC. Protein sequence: CASSDSGTSGGSSYNEQFF.

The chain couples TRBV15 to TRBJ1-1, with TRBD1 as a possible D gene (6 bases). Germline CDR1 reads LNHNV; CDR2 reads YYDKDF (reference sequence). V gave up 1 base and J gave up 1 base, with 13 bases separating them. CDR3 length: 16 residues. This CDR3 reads CATSRVGDIRNTEAFF. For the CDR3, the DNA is TGTGCCACCAGCAGAGTCGGGGACATAAGGAACACTGAAGCTTTCTTT. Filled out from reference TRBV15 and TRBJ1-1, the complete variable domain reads DAMVIQNPRYQVTQFGKPVTLSCSQTLNHNVMYWYQQKSSQAPKLLFHYYDKDFNNEADTPDNFQSRRPNTSFCFLDIRSPGLGDTAMYLCATSRVGDIRNTEAFFGQGTRLTVV.

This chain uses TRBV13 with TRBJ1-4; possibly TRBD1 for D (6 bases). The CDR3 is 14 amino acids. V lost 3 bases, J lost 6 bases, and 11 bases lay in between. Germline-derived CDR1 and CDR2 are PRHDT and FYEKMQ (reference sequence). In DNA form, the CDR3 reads TGTGCCAGCAGCTTTCGGGGGGCGGATGAAAAACTGTTTTTT. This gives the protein CASSFRGADEKLFF.

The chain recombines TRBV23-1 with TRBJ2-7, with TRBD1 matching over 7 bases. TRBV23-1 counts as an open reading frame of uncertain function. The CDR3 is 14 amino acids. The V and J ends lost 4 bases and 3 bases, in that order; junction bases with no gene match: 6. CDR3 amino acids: CASSREGQHYEQYF. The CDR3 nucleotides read TGCGCCAGCAGTCGAGAGGGACAGCACTACGAGCAGTACTTC.

CDR3 protein: CASSIGPRRNEQFF. CDR3 DNA: TGTGCCAGTAGTATAGGTCCCAGAAGGAATGAGCAGTTCTTC. This rearrangement joins TRBV19 to TRBJ2-1; D is undetermined. The germline V gene encodes CDR1 LNHDA and CDR2 SQIVND (reference sequence). The V gene lost 1 base and the J gene lost 7 bases, with 11 bases spanning the gap. CDR3 length: 14 amino acids.

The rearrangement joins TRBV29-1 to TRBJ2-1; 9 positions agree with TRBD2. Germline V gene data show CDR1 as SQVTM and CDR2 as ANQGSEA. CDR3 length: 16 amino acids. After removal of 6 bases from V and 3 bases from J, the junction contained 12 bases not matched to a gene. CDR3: CSVTGLAPHLYNEQFF. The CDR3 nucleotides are TGCAGCGTGACGGGACTAGCTCCTCACCTCTACAATGAGCAGTTCTTC.

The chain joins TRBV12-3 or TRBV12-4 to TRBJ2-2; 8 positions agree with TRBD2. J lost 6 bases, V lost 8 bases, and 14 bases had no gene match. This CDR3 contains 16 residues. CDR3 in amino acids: CASRPLGSGGPGELFF. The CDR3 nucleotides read TGTGCCAGCCGACCCCTTGGAAGCGGGGGCCCCGGGGAGCTGTTTTTT.

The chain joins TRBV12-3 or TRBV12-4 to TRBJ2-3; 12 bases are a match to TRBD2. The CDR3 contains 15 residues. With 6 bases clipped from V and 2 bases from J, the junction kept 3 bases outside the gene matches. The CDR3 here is CASRASGGVTDTQYF. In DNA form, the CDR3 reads TGTGCCAGCAGGGCTAGCGGGGGGGTCACAGATACGCAGTATTTT.